Shown below are 9 T cell receptor beta chains from a single sample sequenced in a study of vaccination effects on CD4 cells after COVID-19. Here immunoSEQ multiplex PCR was the method, and the copy in TCRdb shows in-frame clones only, minus some. The sample records 65,000 to 95,000 clones, 60% to 85% being singletons. Before sequencing, viral peptide pools were used by the ViraFEST assay to expand antigen-specific CD4+ T cells. Having been cultured for 9 to 11 days, the cells underwent CD4+ T cell isolation. Participants each got two BNT162b2 or mRNA-1273 vaccine doses. The antigens for these receptors are not known. Sequenced here: CD4+ T cells from PBMCs cultured with HCoV-OC43 spike peptides, sampled after COVID-19 vaccination. The subset here: HCoV-OC43 spike overlapping peptide pool stimulation. These receptors were collected from a human donor who received a COVID-19 vaccine.

This clone was recorded once. The chain uses TRBV4-1 and TRBJ2-1; 9 positions agree with TRBD2. This CDR3 has 17 residues. Germline CDR1 is MGHRA and CDR2 is YSYEKL. The trim removed 0 bases at V and 8 bases at J, leaving 11 bases unmatched. Written as DNA, the CDR3 is TGCGCCAGCAGCCAAGAAGAGTTAGCGGGGGCCTGGGATGAGCAGTTCTTC. Amino acid sequence: CASSQEELAGAWDEQFF.

V is TRBV24-1 and J is TRBJ2-5, with D maybe TRBD1 (5 bases). CDR3 length equals 14 residues. V was cut by 4 bases and J by 5 bases, with 13 bases left in between. From germline, CDR1 is KGHDR and CDR2 SFDVKD. This CDR3 reads CATSDPQGYETQYF. CDR3 in DNA: TGTGCCACCAGTGACCCTCAGGGCTACGAGACCCAGTACTTC.

The chain uses TRBV6-4 and TRBJ1-6, with unresolved D. Deletions cut 5 bases from V and 5 bases from J, with 7 bases between. The CDR3 is made up of 13 amino acids. The germline CDR1 and CDR2 sequences are MRHNA and SNTAGT. CDR3 residues: CASSRDHNSPLHF. CDR3 DNA: TGTGCCAGCAGTAGAGATCATAATTCACCCCTCCACTTT.

This clone showed up just a few times. The chain couples TRBV6-2 or TRBV6-3 to TRBJ2-7, with D perhaps TRBD2 (5 bases). This CDR3 comprises 13 residues. The V gene's germline CDR1 is MNHEY and CDR2 SVGEGT. V gave up 6 bases and J gave up 6 bases, with 15 bases separating them. The DNA for the CDR3 is TGTGCCAGCAGCCCCGGGAACCCCCTCGAGCAGTACGTC. Protein sequence: CASSPGNPLEQYV.

This clone has more than one count but fewer than ten. The rearrangement joins TRBV5-1 to TRBJ2-7; 10 bases map to TRBD2. V shed 4 bases, J shed 3 bases, and the junction held 4 bases outside the gene matches. Germline V gives CDR1 SGHRS, CDR2 YFSETQ. This CDR3 comprises 14 residues. The CDR3 sequence is CASSLTSGDYEQYV. For the CDR3, the DNA is TGCGCCAGCAGCCTAACTAGCGGGGACTACGAGCAGTACGTC.

The chain carries TRBV5-4 and TRBJ1-2; the match to TRBD1 covers 9 bases. The CDR3 is made up of 13 amino acids. Germline CDR1 SGHNT, CDR2 YYREEE (reference sequence). The V gene end was trimmed by 4 bases and the J gene end by 4 bases; junction bases not matched to a gene: 2. CDR3 sequence (DNA): TGTGCCAGCAGCCCGGGACAGGGCTATGGCTACACCTTC. Translated: CASSPGQGYGYTF.

This chain joins TRBV5-1 and TRBJ1-4, with 12 nucleotides matching TRBD1. Germline CDR1 and CDR2: SGHRS and YFSETQ. This CDR3 region has 17 residues. Unmatched junction bases numbered 7, after V lost 2 bases and J lost 5 bases. This chain's CDR3 is CASSFGKGTGGNEKLFF. The CDR3 region has the DNA TGCGCCAGCAGCTTCGGAAAGGGGACAGGGGGCAATGAAAAACTGTTTTTT. The full variable domain, completed using reference TRBV5-1 and TRBJ1-4, is KAGVTQTPRYLIKTRGQQVTLSCSPISGHRSVSWYQQTPGQGLQFLFEYFSETQRNKGNFPGRFSGRQFSNSRSEMNVSTLELGDSALYLCASSFGKGTGGNEKLFFGSGTQLSVL.

The chain combines TRBV11-1 with TRBJ1-6, with D possibly being TRBD1 (5 bases). Germline loops: CDR1 SGHAT, CDR2 FQDESV (reference sequence). V lost 1 base and J 7 bases, leaving 11 bases between the germline ends. The CDR3 length is 15 residues. The CDR3 bases are TGTGCCAGCAGCTTAGAGAGGGGAAGGAATTCACCCCTCCACTTT. Amino acid sequence: CASSLERGRNSPLHF.

The chain employs TRBV30 and TRBJ2-5; D may be TRBD1 or TRBD2 (6 bases each). The CDR3 sequence is 13 residues long. Germline V gives CDR1 GTSNPN, CDR2 SVGIG (reference sequence). The V and J ends lost 2 bases and 5 bases respectively, with 12 bases between them. The CDR3 protein is CAWSTGAKETQYF. CDR3 in DNA: TGTGCCTGGAGTACGGGGGCCAAGGAGACCCAGTACTTC. The entire variable domain, with the rest obtained from reference TRBV30 and TRBJ2-5, is as follows: SQTIHQWPATLVQPVGSPLSLECTVEGTSNPNLYWYRQAAGRGLQLLFYSVGIGQISSEVPQNLSASRPQDRQFILSSKKLLLSDSGFYLCAWSTGAKETQYFGPGTRLLVL.